Listed here is a single T cell receptor (beta chain). Its antigen is not known. The record originates from a study of shared clonotypes between healthy human individuals. Study overall: Two women and a few men aged 18 to 49 served as donors. Study results and limitations: An effect of sequencing depth on clonotype sharing among donors was expected.

Germline CDR1 KGHSH, CDR2 LQKENI. This CDR3 is 13 amino acids long. Trimming cost V 5 bases and J 5 bases, with 10 bases left between them. Replicate PCRs from sorted subsets contained around 200 ng DNA, which is around 30,000 T cell genomes. Authors' data handling: Without quality scores, immunoSEQ junctional reads could not be filtered like full-length reads. Using immunoSEQ multiplex PCR, the repertoire was profiled, and TCRdb retains in-frame clones only, with some absent. That table is the source of V, J and clone size, and D and trimming were worked out from the DNA. The sample lists 2 million to 3 million clones, more than 85% occurring once.

The sequence was obtained from a young man in good health. Some clones in this sample may be carry-over from other donors' samples. The J gene is TRBJ2-1, the V gene TRBV18, with D perhaps being TRBD1 or TRBD2 (5 bases each). The source material was naive CD4+ T cells from PBMCs. Subset specified: CD45RA+ positively selected. Here the CDR3 reads CASSGDPNNEQFF. The CDR3 region has the DNA TGTGCCAGCTCAGGGGACCCAAACAATGAGCAGTTCTTC.